This T cell receptor beta chain was sequenced in a study of T cell changes during pregnancy in multiple sclerosis (dated by TCRdb to the late 2010s). With regard to the full study: The study examined how the T cell repertoire changed over the course of pregnancy in women with multiple sclerosis.

Remarks on this clone: The antigen it recognizes is unknown. Per-base qualities were not stored, and no clone one base away is much larger.

The CDR3 numbers 13 residues from cysteine through phenylalanine. CDR3 DNA is the only sequence kept; it has 39 bases, read in frame from the first base. Clipping removes 6 bases from V and 10 bases from J, with 7 as the unmatched junction base count. Looking up the germline V gene yields CDR1 MDHEN and CDR2 SYDVKM. Libraries were made using the immunoSEQ multiplex PCR assay. Sourced from immuneACCESS, this table was stored by TCRdb with only in-frame sequences that have V and J called. A share of the clones is absent; for the studies checked, an unresolved V gene accounts for under half, and the remainder has no known explanation. The sample contains 65,000 or so clones, 90% of them found a single time. About 2% of the sample is in the top ten clones.

The TCR was taken from a female donor in good health, enrolled as a control in a pregnancy study. The starting material was peripheral blood, obtained in the second trimester of pregnancy. The V and J segments used are TRBV28 and TRBJ2-1, and 9 junction bases match TRBD1. At the DNA level, the sequence is TGTGCCAGCAGCGGGGACAGGGTTCGGGAGCAGTTCTTC. It specifies CASSGDRVREQFF.